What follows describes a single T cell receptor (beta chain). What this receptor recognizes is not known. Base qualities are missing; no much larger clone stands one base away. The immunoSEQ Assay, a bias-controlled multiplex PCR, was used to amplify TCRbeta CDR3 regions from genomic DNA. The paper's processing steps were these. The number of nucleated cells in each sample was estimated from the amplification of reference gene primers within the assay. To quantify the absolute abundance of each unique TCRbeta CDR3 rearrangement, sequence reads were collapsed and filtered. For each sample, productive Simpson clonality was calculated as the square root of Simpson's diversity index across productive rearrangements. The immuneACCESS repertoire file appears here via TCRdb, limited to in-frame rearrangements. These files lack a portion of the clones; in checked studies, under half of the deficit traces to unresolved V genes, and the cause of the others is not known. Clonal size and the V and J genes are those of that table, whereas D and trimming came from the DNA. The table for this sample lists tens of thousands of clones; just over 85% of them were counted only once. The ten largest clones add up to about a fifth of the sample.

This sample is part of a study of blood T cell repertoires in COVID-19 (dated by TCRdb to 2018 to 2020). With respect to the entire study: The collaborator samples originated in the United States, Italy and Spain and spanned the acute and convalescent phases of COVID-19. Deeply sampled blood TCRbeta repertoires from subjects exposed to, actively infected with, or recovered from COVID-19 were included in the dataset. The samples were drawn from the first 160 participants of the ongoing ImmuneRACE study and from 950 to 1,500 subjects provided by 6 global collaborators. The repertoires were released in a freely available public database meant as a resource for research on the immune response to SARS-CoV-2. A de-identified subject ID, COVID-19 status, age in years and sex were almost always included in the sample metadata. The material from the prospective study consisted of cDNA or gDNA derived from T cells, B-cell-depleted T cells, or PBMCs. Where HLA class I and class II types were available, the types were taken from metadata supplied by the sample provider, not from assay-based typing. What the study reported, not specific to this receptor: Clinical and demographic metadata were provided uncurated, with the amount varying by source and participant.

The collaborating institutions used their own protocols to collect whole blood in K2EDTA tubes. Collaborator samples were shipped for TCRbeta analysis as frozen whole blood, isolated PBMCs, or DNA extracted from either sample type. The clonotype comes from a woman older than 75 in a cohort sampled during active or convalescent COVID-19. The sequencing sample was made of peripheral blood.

The CDR3 in this case is CATFGGGYGTEAFF. The sequenced DNA: TGTGCCACCTTCGGCGGGGGGTATGGCACTGAAGCTTTCTTT. The chain is assembled from TRBV19 and TRBJ1-1; TRBD1 is a possible D gene, resting on 5 matching bases. The CDR3 starts with the cysteine, ends with the phenylalanine, and has 14 residues. The kept DNA is CDR3 alone, 42 bases in frame from the first base. CDR1 is given as LNHDA and CDR2 as SQIVND, both from the germline V gene (reference sequence). Between the V and J ends, shortened by 10 bases and 4 bases respectively, the junction contains 19 bases.